Below are 17 T cell receptor beta chains sequenced from a single sample in a study of identical twins. Via MiXCR, TCRdb re-called the 5' RACE reads, giving one row per CDR3 protein. Of fewer than 350,000 distinct CDR3 sequences in the sample, roughly 8.6% were seen once. These data also formed part of another study, on yellow fever vaccine responses in identical twins.

Sequenced: memory (CD45RO+) T cells sorted from blood. These receptors all come from a woman between 18 and 29 years old in good health.

This clonotype has just a few counts. The J gene is TRBJ1-6, the V gene TRBV19; D gene unclear. CDR3 length: 14 amino acids. CDR1 LNHDA and CDR2 SQIVND come from the germline V gene (reference sequence). V was shortened by 3 bases and J by 11 bases, with 14 bases between the two germline ends. CDR3 sequence reads: CASSITEGRTPLHF. As DNA, the CDR3 is TGTGCCAGTAGTATCACGGAGGGAAGGACACCCCTCCACTTT.

Only a few counts were recorded for this clonotype. V gene TRBV10-2 combines with J gene TRBJ1-6; D is perhaps TRBD1 (5 bases). The CDR3 covers 16 residues. Trimming stripped 5 bases from V and 6 bases from J, with 17 bases between. Germline V gene sequence: CDR1 WSHSY, CDR2 SAAADI. In nucleotides, the CDR3 is TGCGCCAGCAGTCCCGGTTCTGGGGGGGGTAATTCACCCCTCCACTTT. This codes for CASSPGSGGGNSPLHF.

This clonotype was found a few times. The junction does not match germline at one end; this may be a read error. The chain combines TRBV20-1 with TRBJ2-1; 8 bases agree with TRBD2. Germline assignment: CDR1 DFQATT and CDR2 SNEGSKA (reference sequence). The CDR3 has 14 amino acids. CDR3: CSAPELAGVNEQCF. DNA for the CDR3: TGCAGTGCTCCTGAGCTAGCGGGCGTCAATGAGCAGTGCTTC.

This clonotype has only a few counts. The chain uses TRBV9 and TRBJ2-2, with TRBD2 matching 7 bases. This CDR3 contains 16 residues. CDR1 and CDR2 from the germline V gene are SGDLS and YYNGEE. The V segment lost 3 bases and the J segment 4 bases; nucleotides outside the gene matches: 9. CDR3 loop: CASSADKGLLTGELFF. In DNA form, the CDR3 reads TGTGCCAGCAGCGCCGATAAGGGACTACTCACCGGGGAGCTGTTTTTT. The whole variable domain, filled in from reference TRBV9 and TRBJ2-2, reads DSGVTQTPKHLITATGQRVTLRCSPRSGDLSVYWYQQSLDQGLQFLIQYYNGEERAKGNILERFSAQQFPDLHSELNLSSLELGDSALYFCASSADKGLLTGELFFGEGSRLTVL.

Ten or more counts support this clonotype. The chain joins TRBV14 to TRBJ2-1; a possible D gene is TRBD2 (6 bases). Germline CDR1 SGHDN, CDR2 FVKESK. Trimming took off 4 bases at V and 12 bases at J, with 10 bases between the two ends. This CDR3 comprises 11 residues. CDR3 region: CASSPGVGQFF. Here the CDR3 DNA reads TGTGCCAGCAGCCCGGGAGTTGGGCAGTTCTTC.

In this sample, this clonotype turned up a few times. This chain uses TRBV6-2 or TRBV6-3 with TRBJ2-5, with D hard to call. Trimming took off 5 bases at V and 5 bases at J, with 18 bases between the two ends. CDR1 is MNHEY and CDR2 is SVGEGT in the germline V gene. The CDR3 covers 15 residues. The CDR3 DNA reads TGTGCCAGCAGTCTGAATCTTCTTGCCGGGGAGACCCAGTACTTC. Translation gives CASSLNLLAGETQYF.

In this sample, this clonotype turned up a few times. The chain uses TRBV6-5 and TRBJ2-7, with D perhaps given as TRBD1 or TRBD2 (5 bases each). V lost 2 bases to trimming and J lost 5 bases, with 16 bases between them. Germline CDR1 MNHEY, CDR2 SVGAGI. The CDR3 loop spans 15 amino acids. CDR3 sequence reads: CASSYGSKGSDEQYF. In DNA form, the CDR3 reads TGTGCCAGCAGTTACGGTTCGAAGGGGAGCGACGAGCAGTACTTC.

This clonotype showed up many times. The chain combines TRBV20-1 with TRBJ2-1, with 11 bases that match TRBD2. Trimming removed 0 bases from V and 8 bases from J; junction bases left unmatched: 3. The length of the CDR3 is 14 residues. Per germline, CDR1 DFQATT and CDR2 SNEGSKA (reference sequence). CDR3 protein: CSARDLAGGDEQFF. The CDR3 coding sequence is TGCAGTGCTAGAGACCTAGCGGGGGGCGATGAGCAGTTCTTC.

The chain joins TRBV9 to TRBJ2-3; D is unresolved. The germline V and J ends were trimmed by 0 bases and 2 bases, with 22 bases remaining between them. There are 19 residues in the CDR3. CDR1 and CDR2 from the germline V gene are SGDLS and YYNGEE. The CDR3 sequence is CASSVVGRTGPAYTDTQYF. The CDR3 DNA reads TGTGCCAGCAGCGTAGTAGGAAGAACCGGGCCGGCCTACACAGATACGCAGTATTTT.

This clonotype was observed a handful of times. V is TRBV3-1 and J is TRBJ2-5; D gene unclear. This CDR3 region has 15 residues. V lost 1 base, J lost 3 bases, and 12 bases lay in between. Germline V gene data show CDR1 as LGHDT and CDR2 as YNNKEL (reference sequence). The CDR3 loop reads CASSQGAIKKETQYF. CDR3 bases: TGTGCCAGCAGCCAAGGGGCCATAAAAAAAGAGACCCAGTACTTC.

The DNA of the CDR3 is TGTGCCAGCAGCTTAGCGGGAGGTAGCGGCAAGAGCTCCTACAATGAGCAGTTCTTC. It encodes CASSLAGGSGKSSYNEQFF. The chain combines TRBV11-1 with TRBJ2-1; a weak D match, TRBD2 (6 bases). The germline V and J ends were trimmed by 0 bases and 0 bases, with 18 bases remaining between them. Germline assignment: CDR1 SGHAT and CDR2 FQDESV (reference sequence). CDR3 length equals 19 residues.

This clonotype has a count of ten or more. The chain links TRBV4-2 to TRBJ2-1; D is unclear. In germline, CDR1 is LGHNA, CDR2 YNFKEQ. The CDR3 spans 13 residues. V lost 0 bases and J lost 7, with 7 bases in between. CDR3 sequence reads: CASSQDPANEQFF. Written as DNA, the CDR3 is TGTGCCAGCAGCCAAGATCCTGCTAATGAGCAGTTCTTC.

The sample holds a few counts of this clonotype. The rearrangement joins TRBV20-1 to TRBJ2-1; D may be TRBD2 (6 bases). The V and J ends lost 3 bases and 1 base respectively, with 19 bases between them. Germline V gives CDR1 DFQATT, CDR2 SNEGSKA (reference sequence). The CDR3 spans 17 residues. The CDR3, as DNA: TGCAGTGCTAGGCAACCCGGAGCTGCGGGATCCTACAATGAGCAGTTCTTC. Its translation: CSARQPGAAGSYNEQFF.

This clonotype was counted between two and nine times. The genes are TRBV7-2 and TRBJ2-5; 7 positions match TRBD1. The CDR3 contains 15 residues. V was clipped by 3 bases and J by 2 bases; unmatched bases: 6. The germline CDR1 and CDR2 sequences are SGHTA and FQGNSA. The CDR3 reads CASSLQGTAQETQYF. CDR3 nucleotide sequence: TGTGCCAGCAGCTTGCAAGGGACAGCTCAAGAGACCCAGTACTTC.

This clonotype came up a few times. V usage is TRBV6-1 and J usage is TRBJ2-1; 9 bases match TRBD1. CDR1 MNHNS and CDR2 SASEGT come from the germline V gene. This CDR3 is built from 16 residues. V shed 5 bases, J shed 2 bases, and the junction held 7 bases outside the gene matches. Here the CDR3 DNA reads TGTGCCAGCAGTCCCGGACAGGGGCTTCCCTACAATGAGCAGTTCTTC. Its protein is CASSPGQGLPYNEQFF.

The chain employs TRBV4-1 and TRBJ2-1; 8 bases line up with TRBD1. Germline V lookup: CDR1 MGHRA, CDR2 YSYEKL. After removal of 6 bases from V and 6 bases from J, the junction contained 16 bases not matched to a gene. CDR3 length equals 17 residues. The DNA of the CDR3 is TGCGCCAGCAGTCAAACACCGGGACAGGCTATGGGCAATGAGCAGTTCTTC. Amino acids: CASSQTPGQAMGNEQFF.

A few counts support this clonotype. The chain links TRBV13 to TRBJ1-5; 7 bases match TRBD1. V was clipped by 3 bases and J by 3 bases; unmatched bases: 2. Germline-derived CDR1 and CDR2 are PRHDT and FYEKMQ (reference sequence). The CDR3 totals 14 residues. The CDR3 region is CASSFGQDNQPQHF. The CDR3 DNA reads TGTGCCAGCAGCTTTGGACAGGACAATCAGCCCCAGCATTTT. The whole variable domain, filled in from reference TRBV13 and TRBJ1-5, reads AAGVIQSPRHLIKEKRETATLKCYPIPRHDTVYWYQQGPGQDPQFLISFYEKMQSDKGSIPDRFSAQQFSDYHSELNMSSLELGDSALYFCASSFGQDNQPQHFGDGTRLSIL.